This T cell receptor (beta chain) was identified in a study of cytomegalovirus exposure and HLA in healthy donors. At the level of the study: T cells numbering about 179 million yielded approximately 100 million unique TCR beta sequences in an earlier analysis. Findings of the study overall: Accounts indicate the classifier identified cytomegalovirus status with strong specificity and sensitivity. In most subjects, TCR beta sequences reportedly gave accurate predictions of HLA-A and HLA-B alleles. A later analysis revealed that TCR association rates differed between HLA loci, peaking at DRB1 and bottoming out at HLA-C.

A multiplex PCR was run with 60 Vbeta primers and 13 Jbeta primers. Produced via immunoSEQ multiplex PCR; TCRdb's table is partial and in-frame only. The sample lists some 180,000 clones, about 80% occurring once. The V and J ends lost 1 base and 7 bases, in that order; junction bases with no gene match: 13. CDR1 and CDR2 from the germline V gene are KGHSH and LQKENI. This CDR3 is built from 17 residues. As for this clone: The antigen is not known.

The TCR was taken from a woman aged 55-70 years in good health and CMV-seropositive. This chain connects TRBV18 to TRBJ1-2; 9 nucleotides line up with TRBD1. Material for sequencing was PBMCs. The CDR3 protein is CASSPRSPGQGAPGYTF. The CDR3 nucleotides are TGTGCCAGCTCACCACGATCACCGGGACAGGGAGCCCCTGGCTACACCTTC.